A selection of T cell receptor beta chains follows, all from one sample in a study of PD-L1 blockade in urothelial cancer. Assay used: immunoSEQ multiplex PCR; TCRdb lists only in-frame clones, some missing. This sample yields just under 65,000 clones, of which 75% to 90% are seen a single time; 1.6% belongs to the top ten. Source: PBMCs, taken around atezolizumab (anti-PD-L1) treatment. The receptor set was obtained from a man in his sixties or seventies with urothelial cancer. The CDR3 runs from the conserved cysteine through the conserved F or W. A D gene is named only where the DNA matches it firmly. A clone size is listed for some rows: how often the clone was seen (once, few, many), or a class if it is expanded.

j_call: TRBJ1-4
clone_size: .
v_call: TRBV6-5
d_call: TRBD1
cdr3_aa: CASSPDRDSWEKLFF
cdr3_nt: TGTGCCAGCAGTCCTGACCGGGACAGTTGGGAAAAACTGTTTTTT

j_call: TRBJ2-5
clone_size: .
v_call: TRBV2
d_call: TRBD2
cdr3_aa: CASSGGFGTSGRPQETQYF
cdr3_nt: TGTGCCAGCAGTGGGGGGTTCGGGACTAGCGGGAGGCCACAGGAGACCCAGTACTTC

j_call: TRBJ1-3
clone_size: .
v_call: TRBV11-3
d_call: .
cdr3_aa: CASSPRRSRSSGNTIYF
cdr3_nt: TGTGCCAGCAGCCCCAGAAGGTCCAGGTCCTCTGGAAACACCATATATTTT

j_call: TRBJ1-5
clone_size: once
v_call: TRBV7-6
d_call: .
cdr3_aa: CASSLGQGSNQPQHF
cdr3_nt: TGTGCCAGCAGCTTGGGCCAGGGGAGCAATCAGCCCCAGCATTTT

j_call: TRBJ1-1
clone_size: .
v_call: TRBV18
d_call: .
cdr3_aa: CASSLNRDTEAFF
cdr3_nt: TGTGCCAGCTCACTAAACAGGGATACTGAAGCTTTCTTT

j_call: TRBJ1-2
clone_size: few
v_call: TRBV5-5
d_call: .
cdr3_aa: CASSRRELYGYTF
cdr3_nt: TGTGCCAGCAGCAGGAGGGAGCTCTATGGCTACACCTTC

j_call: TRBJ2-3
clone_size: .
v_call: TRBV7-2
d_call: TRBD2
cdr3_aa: CASSLQAGGTDTQYF
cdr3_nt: TGTGCCAGCAGCTTACAAGCGGGAGGAACAGATACGCAGTATTTT

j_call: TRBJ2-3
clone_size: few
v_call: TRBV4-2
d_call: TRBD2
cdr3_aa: CASSQSTSGYTDTQYF
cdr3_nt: TGTGCCAGCAGCCAGTCTACTAGCGGGTACACAGATACGCAGTATTTT

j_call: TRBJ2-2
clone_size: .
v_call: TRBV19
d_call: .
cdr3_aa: CASSTGVHGELFF
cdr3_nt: TGTGCCAGTAGTACAGGGGTTCACGGGGAGCTGTTTTTT

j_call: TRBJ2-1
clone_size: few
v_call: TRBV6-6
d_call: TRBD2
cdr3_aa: CASSYEAGVANEQFF
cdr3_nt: TGTGCCAGCAGTTACGAAGCGGGAGTAGCAAATGAGCAGTTCTTC

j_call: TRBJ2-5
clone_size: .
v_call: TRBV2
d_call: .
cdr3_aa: CASSAKGRETQYF
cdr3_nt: TGTGCCAGCAGTGCTAAGGGGCGAGAGACCCAGTACTTC

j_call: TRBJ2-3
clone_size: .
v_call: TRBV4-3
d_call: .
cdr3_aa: CASSQETSFGDTQYF
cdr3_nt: TGCGCCAGCAGCCAAGAAACTAGCTTCGGCGATACGCAGTATTTT

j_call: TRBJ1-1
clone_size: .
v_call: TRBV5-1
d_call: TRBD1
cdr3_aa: CASSPGQMNTEAFF
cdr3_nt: TGCGCCAGCAGCCCGGGACAGATGAACACTGAAGCTTTCTTT

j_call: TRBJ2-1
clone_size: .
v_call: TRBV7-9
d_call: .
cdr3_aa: CASSLAGVYNEQFF
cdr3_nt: TGTGCCAGCAGCTTAGCCGGGGTCTACAATGAGCAGTTCTTC

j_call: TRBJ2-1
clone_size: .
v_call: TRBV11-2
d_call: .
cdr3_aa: CASTPYAWERNNEQFF
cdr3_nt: TGTGCCAGCACCCCCTATGCGTGGGAGCGGAACAATGAGCAGTTCTTC

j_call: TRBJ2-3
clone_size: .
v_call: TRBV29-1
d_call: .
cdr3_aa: CSVEGGTGTDTQYF
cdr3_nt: TGCAGCGTTGAAGGCGGCACGGGCACAGATACGCAGTATTTT

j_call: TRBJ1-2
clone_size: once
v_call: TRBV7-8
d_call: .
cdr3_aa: CASSYGRESRGYTF
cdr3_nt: TGTGCCAGCAGCTATGGCCGTGAGTCGAGGGGCTACACCTTC

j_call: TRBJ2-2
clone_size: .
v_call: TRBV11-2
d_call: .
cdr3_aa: CASSLAQYTGELFF
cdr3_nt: TGTGCCAGCAGCTTAGCACAGTACACCGGGGAGCTGTTTTTT

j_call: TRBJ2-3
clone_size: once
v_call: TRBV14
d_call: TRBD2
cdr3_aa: CASSQLAGVDTQYF
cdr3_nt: TGTGCCAGCAGCCAACTAGCGGGAGTAGATACGCAGTATTTT

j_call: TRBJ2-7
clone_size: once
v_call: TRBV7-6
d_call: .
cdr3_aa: CASSSTSTGHYEQYF
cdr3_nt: TGTGCCAGCAGCTCCACTTCGACAGGCCACTACGAGCAGTACTTC

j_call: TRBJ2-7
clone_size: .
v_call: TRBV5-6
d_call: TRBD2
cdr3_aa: CASTIQGLTYEQYF
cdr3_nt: TGTGCCAGCACCATCCAGGGACTAACCTACGAGCAGTACTTC

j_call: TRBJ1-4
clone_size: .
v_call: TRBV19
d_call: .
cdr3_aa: CASSIRGIEKLFF
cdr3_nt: TGTGCCAGTAGTATCAGGGGAATTGAAAAACTGTTTTTT

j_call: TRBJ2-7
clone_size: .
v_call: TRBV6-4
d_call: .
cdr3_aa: CASRRVSDNPSYEQYF
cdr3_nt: TGTGCCAGCAGAAGAGTTAGCGACAACCCCTCCTACGAGCAGTACTTC

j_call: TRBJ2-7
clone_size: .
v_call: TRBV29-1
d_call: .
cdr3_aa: CSVHRGGEQYF
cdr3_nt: TGCAGCGTACACAGGGGGGGAGAGCAGTACTTC

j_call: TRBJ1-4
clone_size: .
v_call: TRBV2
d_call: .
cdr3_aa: CASSAESLIAEKLFF
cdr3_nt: TGTGCCAGCAGTGCGGAGTCCTTGATAGCGGAAAAACTGTTTTTT

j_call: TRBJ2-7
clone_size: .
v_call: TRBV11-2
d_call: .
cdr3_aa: CASGYRDENEQYF
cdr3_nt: TGTGCCAGCGGATACAGGGATGAGAACGAGCAGTACTTC

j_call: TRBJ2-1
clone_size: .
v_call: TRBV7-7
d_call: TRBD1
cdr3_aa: CASSDGTENNEQFF
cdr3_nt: TGTGCCAGCAGTGACGGGACAGAAAACAATGAGCAGTTCTTC

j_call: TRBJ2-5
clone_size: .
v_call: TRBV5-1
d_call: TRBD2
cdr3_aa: CASSLGGGLGEETQYF
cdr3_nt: TGCGCCAGCAGCTTGGGGGGGGGACTCGGAGAGGAGACCCAGTACTTC

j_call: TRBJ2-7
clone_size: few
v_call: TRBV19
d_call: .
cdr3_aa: CASSISSWRGEQYF
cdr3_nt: TGTGCCAGTAGTATAAGTTCCTGGCGGGGCGAGCAGTACTTC

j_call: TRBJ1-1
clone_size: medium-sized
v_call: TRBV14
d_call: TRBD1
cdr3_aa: CASSPTTGWITEAFF
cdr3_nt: TGTGCCAGCAGCCCGACGACAGGGTGGATCACTGAAGCTTTCTTT

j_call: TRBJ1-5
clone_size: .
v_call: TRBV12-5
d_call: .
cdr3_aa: CASVATPSQGQPQHF
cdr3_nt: TGTGCTAGTGTCGCCACACCCAGCCAGGGGCAGCCCCAGCATTTT

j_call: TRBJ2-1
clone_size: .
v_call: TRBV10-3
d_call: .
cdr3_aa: CAISERGMGWNEQFF
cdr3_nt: TGTGCCATCAGTGAGCGCGGGATGGGGTGGAATGAGCAGTTCTTC

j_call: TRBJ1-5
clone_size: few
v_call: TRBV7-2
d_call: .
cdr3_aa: CASSLISLGGSNQPQHF
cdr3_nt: TGTGCCAGCAGCTTAATTTCTTTGGGGGGGAGCAATCAGCCCCAGCATTTT

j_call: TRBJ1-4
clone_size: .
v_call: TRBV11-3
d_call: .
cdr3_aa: CASSLGSGIDEKLFF
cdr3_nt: TGTGCCAGCAGCTTGGGATCAGGGATAGACGAAAAACTGTTTTTT

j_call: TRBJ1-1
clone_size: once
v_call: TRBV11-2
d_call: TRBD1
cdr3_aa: CASSIIRDSRRTEAFF
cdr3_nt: TGTGCCAGCAGCATCATCCGGGACAGCAGGAGGACTGAAGCTTTCTTT

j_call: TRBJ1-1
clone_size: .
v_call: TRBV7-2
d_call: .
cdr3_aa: CASSLASRGTEAFF
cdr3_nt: TGTGCCAGCAGCTTAGCTAGTCGCGGCACTGAAGCTTTCTTT

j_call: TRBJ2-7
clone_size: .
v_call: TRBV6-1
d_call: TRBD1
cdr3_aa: CASSPGQSSYEQYF
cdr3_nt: TGTGCCAGCAGTCCGGGACAGAGCTCCTACGAGCAGTACTTC

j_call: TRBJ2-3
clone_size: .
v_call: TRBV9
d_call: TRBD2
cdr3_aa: CASSPRAGGTVDTQYF
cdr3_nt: TGTGCCAGCAGCCCCAGAGCGGGAGGGACTGTAGATACGCAGTATTTT

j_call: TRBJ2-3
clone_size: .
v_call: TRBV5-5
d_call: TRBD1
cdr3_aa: CASSPTGMGDTQYF
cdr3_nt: TGTGCCAGCAGCCCGACAGGGATGGGAGATACGCAGTATTTT

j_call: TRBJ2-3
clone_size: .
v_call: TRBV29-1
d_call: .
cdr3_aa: CSTESTRPTFDTQYF
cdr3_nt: TGCAGCACAGAATCCACTAGGCCCACGTTTGATACGCAGTATTTT

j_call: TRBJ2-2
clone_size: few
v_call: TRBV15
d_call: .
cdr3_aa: CATSRDRGRTGELFF
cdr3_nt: TGTGCCACCAGCAGAGACAGGGGTCGCACCGGGGAGCTGTTTTTT

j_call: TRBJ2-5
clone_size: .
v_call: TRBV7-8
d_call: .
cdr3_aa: CASSSNREIETQYF
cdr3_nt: TGTGCCAGCAGCTCTAACAGGGAAATAGAGACCCAGTACTTC

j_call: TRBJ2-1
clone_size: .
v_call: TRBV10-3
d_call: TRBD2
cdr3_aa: CAISESGTSGIYEQFF
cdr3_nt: TGTGCCATCAGTGAATCAGGGACTAGCGGGATCTATGAGCAGTTCTTC

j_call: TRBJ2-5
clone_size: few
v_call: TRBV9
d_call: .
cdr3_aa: CASSAGSLETQYF
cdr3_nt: TGTGCCAGCAGCGCGGGGAGTCTAGAGACCCAGTACTTC

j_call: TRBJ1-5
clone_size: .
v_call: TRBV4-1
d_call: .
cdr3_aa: CASSLHPPGQSSNQPQHF
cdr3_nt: TGCGCCAGCAGCTTACACCCACCTGGACAGTCTAGCAATCAGCCCCAGCATTTT

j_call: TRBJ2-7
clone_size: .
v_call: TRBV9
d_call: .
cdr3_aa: CASSVGYGVTYEQYF
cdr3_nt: TGTGCCAGCAGCGTAGGATACGGGGTCACCTACGAGCAGTACTTC

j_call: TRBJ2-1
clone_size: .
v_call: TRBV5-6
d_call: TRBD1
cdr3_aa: CASSLEGGWLPNEQFF
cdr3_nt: TGTGCCAGCAGCTTGGAAGGGGGCTGGTTGCCCAATGAGCAGTTCTTC

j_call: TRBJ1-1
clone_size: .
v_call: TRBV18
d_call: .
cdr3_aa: CASSPAGAGSNTEAFF
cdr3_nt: TGTGCCAGCTCACCAGCGGGGGCAGGATCGAACACTGAAGCTTTCTTT

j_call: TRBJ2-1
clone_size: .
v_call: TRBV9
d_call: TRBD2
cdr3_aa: CASSATGGERQFF
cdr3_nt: TGTGCCAGCAGCGCCACCGGGGGGGAAAGGCAGTTCTTC

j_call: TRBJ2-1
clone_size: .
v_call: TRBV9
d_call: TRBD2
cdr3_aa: CASSVLAGRRQFF
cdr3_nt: TGTGCCAGCAGCGTTCTAGCGGGCCGCAGACAGTTCTTC

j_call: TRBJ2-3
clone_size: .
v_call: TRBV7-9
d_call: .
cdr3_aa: CASSLISGSTDTQYF
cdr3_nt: TGTGCCAGCAGCCTAATTAGCGGTAGCACAGATACGCAGTATTTT

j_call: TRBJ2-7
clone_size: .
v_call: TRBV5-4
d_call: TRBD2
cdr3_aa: CASSGGGTRSYEQYF
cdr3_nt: TGTGCCAGCAGCGGGGGTGGGACTAGATCCTACGAGCAGTACTTC

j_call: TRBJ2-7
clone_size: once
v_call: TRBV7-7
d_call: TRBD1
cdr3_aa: CASSPHGTGVYEQYF
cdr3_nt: TGTGCCAGCAGCCCCCACGGGACAGGGGTTTACGAGCAGTACTTC